This T cell receptor beta chain originates from a study of beta chain features in type 1 diabetes. Every isolated RNA sample was fully reverse transcribed, so sequencing captured expressed TCRB transcripts. The assay was immunoSEQ multiplex PCR, and TCRdb's table has in-frame clones only and misses some. This sample has 220,000 or so clones, with around 65% found just once. V was cut by 8 bases and J by 1 base, with 20 bases left in between. In germline, CDR1 is MNHEY, CDR2 SMNVEV (reference sequence). The CDR3 length is 16 residues. The TCR sequence derives from a man aged 25-40 years in good health. Sequencing input: naive CD4+ T cells from blood. This chain links TRBV27 with TRBJ1-1; D may be TRBD1 (6 bases). In nucleotides, the CDR3 is TGTGCCAGCGGGTTCCGGTCCCAAGGGGGGAACACTGAAGCTTTCTTT. It codes for CASGFRSQGGNTEAFF.